This entry lists 5 T cell receptor beta chains sequenced from one sample in a study of TIL therapy for anti-PD-1-resistant metastatic lung cancer. Regarding time point: pre-treatment sample, taken before nivolumab and TIL therapy. This was the immunoSEQ v3 assay. Some clones are missing from TCRdb's copy, which holds only in-frame ones; the method was immunoSEQ multiplex PCR. In the table there are about 32,000 clones, about 80% of which are singletons. Source: blood, taken at baseline. All receptors derive from a woman aged 30 to 85 with non-small cell lung cancer.

CDR3 DNA sequence: TGTGCCAGCAGTCTAGGGGACAGGGGGACAACTGGGGAGCTGTTTTTT. Encoded protein: CASSLGDRGTTGELFF. The chain joins TRBV27 to TRBJ2-2, with 11 bases fitting TRBD1. The CDR3 extends over 16 amino acids. Trimming took 5 bases from V and 8 from J; bases not matched to a gene: 10. Germline-derived CDR1 and CDR2 are MNHEY and SMNVEV (reference sequence).

The chain uses TRBV11-3 and TRBJ2-1; D is undetermined. Germline V gene data show CDR1 as SGHNT and CDR2 as YENEEA. V was pared by 5 bases and J by 0 bases, with 14 bases between. This CDR3 is built from 16 residues. Written as DNA, the CDR3 is TGTGCCAGCAGCCCAGGTGGCCCGAGCTCCTACAATGAGCAGTTCTTC. It yields the protein CASSPGGPSSYNEQFF.

A few counts support this clone. The chain joins TRBV7-8 to TRBJ1-1, with 7 bases matching TRBD1. CDR1 and CDR2 (germline): SGHVS, FQNEAQ. The CDR3 loop spans 16 amino acids. The trim removed 5 bases at V and 3 bases at J, leaving 12 bases unmatched. The CDR3 loop reads CASSPTRGRRDTEAFF. Here the CDR3 DNA reads TGTGCCAGCAGCCCGACTAGGGGGCGTCGGGACACTGAAGCTTTCTTT.

This clone came up a few times. This chain uses TRBV7-2 with TRBJ2-7; 7 nucleotides match TRBD2. The CDR3 consists of 14 residues. The germline gives CDR1 SGHTA, CDR2 FQGNSA. V was clipped by 2 bases and J by 5 bases; unmatched bases: 6. In nucleotides, the CDR3 is TGTGCCAGCAGCTTAAGACATGGGAGGGACGAGCAGTACTTC. Its translation: CASSLRHGRDEQYF.

This clone was seen only a few times. This rearrangement joins TRBV6-1 to TRBJ1-1; D gene ambiguous. Germline CDR1 MNHNS, CDR2 SASEGT. The V gene lost 9 bases and the J gene lost 1 base, with 9 bases spanning the gap. The CDR3 sequence is 12 residues long. The CDR3 region is CASPAQNTEAFF. The CDR3 DNA follows: TGTGCCAGTCCGGCTCAGAACACTGAAGCTTTCTTT.